A selection of T cell receptor beta chains follows, all from one sample in a study of read filtering for tumor transcriptome and immune sequencing. TCRdb recomputed calls from the reads with MiXCR, one row per CDR3 protein. The table includes nearly 60,000 distinct CDR3 sequences, approximately 13% detected once. The sample was a population of CD138-negative cells sorted from bone marrow. These TCRs come from a donor at least 40 years old with multiple myeloma. Each CDR3 is given with its conserved first and last residue. A D gene is named only where the DNA matches it firmly. Clone size is given for some rows only: seen once, a few or many times, or a class if the clone is expanded.

D	V	J	size	length	CDR3	DNA
-	TRBV19	TRBJ1-5	many	17	CASSRRMNQNSNQPQHF	TGTGCCAGTAGTAGACGGATGAATCAAAATAGCAATCAGCCCCAGCATTTT
TRBD2	TRBV3-1	TRBJ2-7	many	14	CASSQDSGAGVQYF	TGTGCCAGCAGCCAAGATTCCGGGGCGGGGGTTCAGTACTTC
-	TRBV7-9	TRBJ2-6	-	13	CASSPRGANVLAF	TGTGCCAGCAGCCCGCGTGGGGCCAACGTCCTGGCTTTC
-	TRBV7-9	TRBJ1-2	-	17	CASSLDSGQRRIYGYTF	TGTGCCAGCAGCTTAGATTCTGGGCAGAGAAGAATTTATGGCTACACCTTC
TRBD2	TRBV7-2	TRBJ2-2	many	16	CASSLGAGGNTGELFF	TGTGCCAGCAGCTTAGGGGCGGGGGGAAACACCGGGGAGCTGTTTTTT
-	TRBV20-1	TRBJ2-1	many	16	CSASAGISPDYNEQFF	TGCAGTGCTAGTGCCGGGATATCTCCAGACTACAATGAGCAGTTCTTC
-	TRBV7-6	TRBJ1-3	many	15	CASSLQQGSGNTIYF	TGTGCCAGCAGCCTTCAACAGGGATCTGGAAACACCATATATTTT
-	TRBV5-1	TRBJ2-7	many	13	CASSLGRQREQYF	TGCGCCAGCAGCTTGGGTAGGCAGCGCGAGCAGTACTTC
-	TRBV12-3/TRBV12-4	TRBJ1-3	-	15	CASTNSFPSGNSIYF	TGTGCCAGCACTAACAGCTTTCCTTCTGGAAACTCCATATATTTT
TRBD1	TRBV27	TRBJ2-1	many	16	CASSLWATGGNNEQFF	TGTGCCAGCAGTTTGTGGGCGACAGGGGGAAACAATGAGCAGTTCTTC
-	TRBV29-1	TRBJ1-5	-	13	CSVEEGGDQPQHF	TGCAGCGTTGAAGAGGGAGGGGATCAGCCCCAGCATTTT
-	TRBV4-2	TRBJ1-4	medium-sized	15	CASSQEGQLGEKLFF	TGTGCCAGCAGCCAAGAAGGGCAGTTAGGAGAAAAACTGTTTTTT
-	TRBV6-5	TRBJ2-7	-	13	CASAPPAAYEQYF	TGTGCCAGCGCCCCCCCAGCTGCCTACGAGCAGTACTTC
-	TRBV20-1	TRBJ1-1	many	12	CSVPRGSTEAFF	TGCAGTGTTCCCCGGGGGAGTACTGAAGCTTTCTTT
TRBD1	TRBV24-1	TRBJ2-5	many	13	CATARTGGETQYF	TGTGCCACCGCCAGGACAGGGGGAGAGACCCAGTACTTC
-	TRBV7-2	TRBJ2-1	few	13	CASSLGRGASQFF	TGTGCCAGCAGCTTAGGACGGGGCGCCTCCCAGTTCTTC
-	TRBV3-1	TRBJ2-7	many	12	CASSPRPYEQYF	TGTGCCAGCAGCCCCCGGCCCTACGAGCAGTACTTC
-	TRBV11-1	TRBJ2-3	many	16	CASSLASWTTTDTQYF	TGTGCCAGCAGCCTAGCGTCTTGGACTACCACAGATACGCAGTATTTT
TRBD2	TRBV4-1	TRBJ2-3	many	16	CASSQSGGRYPDTQYF	TGCGCCAGCAGCCAAAGCGGGGGGCGATACCCAGATACGCAGTATTTT
TRBD1	TRBV6-2/TRBV6-3	TRBJ2-7	many	15	CASSTGQGFAYEQYF	TGTGCCAGCAGTACGGGACAGGGGTTTGCCTACGAGCAGTACTTC
-	TRBV6-6	TRBJ1-1	many	13	CASSLSLYTEAFF	TGTGCCAGCAGTTTGTCGTTATACACTGAAGCTTTCTTT
-	TRBV5-1	TRBJ2-7	many	15	CASSLASISSYEQYF	TGCGCCAGCAGCTTGGCGTCAATTAGCTCCTACGAGCAGTACTTC
-	TRBV6-1	TRBJ1-5	many	13	CASSEERNQPQHF	TGTGCCAGCAGTGAAGAGAGGAATCAGCCCCAGCATTTT
-	TRBV11-2	TRBJ1-5	many	15	CASSLGPLGNQPQHF	TGTGCCAGCAGCTTAGGTCCGCTTGGCAATCAGCCCCAGCATTTT
-	TRBV5-1	TRBJ1-1	few	15	CASSLGQLGPTEAFF	TGCGCCAGCAGCTTGGGGCAATTGGGGCCCACTGAAGCTTTCTTT
TRBD1	TRBV3-1	TRBJ1-1	many	16	CASKKTTGFMNTEAFF	TGTGCCAGCAAAAAAACGACAGGGTTTATGAACACTGAAGCTTTCTTT
TRBD2	TRBV7-2	TRBJ2-1	once	14	CASRDSGGHNEQFF	TGTGCCAGCAGAGATAGCGGGGGGCACAATGAGCAGTTCTTC
TRBD2	TRBV20-1	TRBJ2-3	few	14	CSAKISGFTDTQYF	TGCAGTGCTAAGATTAGCGGGTTCACAGATACGCAGTATTTT
-	TRBV4-1	TRBJ2-7	-	15	CASRPLLGEPYEQYF	TGCGCCAGCAGGCCACTTTTAGGTGAACCCTACGAGCAGTACTTC
TRBD1	TRBV18	TRBJ1-5	-	17	CASSSGQGAPSNQLQHF	TGTGCCAGCTCATCCGGACAGGGGGCGCCTAGCAATCAGCTCCAGCATTTT
TRBD2	TRBV29-1	TRBJ2-3	many	13	CSQRRGGVDTQYF	TGCAGCCAGAGGCGGGGGGGCGTGGATACGCAGTATTTT
-	TRBV6-1	TRBJ2-7	many	17	CASSDAKGVGSSYEQYF	TGTGCCAGCAGTGACGCAAAGGGGGTCGGGAGCTCCTACGAGCAGTACTTC